This is a list of T cell receptor beta chains from one sample in a study of T cell responses to AZD1222 COVID-19 vaccine. Profiled with immunoSEQ multiplex PCR; TCRdb holds only in-frame clones, not every one. Among more than 50,000 clones listed, 89% were seen once. Sequenced here: peripheral blood, sampled on day 0 of AZD1222 vaccination. The receptors were sampled from an adult in good health. Each CDR3 is given with its conserved first and last residue. The order of the fields is CDR3 protein, CDR3 DNA, D gene, clone size, J gene, V gene. D genes are given only for firm matches. Rows may omit the clone size; those that give it use once, few, many or a size class.

CASSLDGGGNQPQHF	TGTGCCAGCAGCTTAGACGGCGGTGGCAATCAGCCCCAGCATTTT	-	-	TRBJ1-5	TRBV7-6
CASSPSRGSGYTF	TGTGCCAGTAGCCCCAGTAGAGGGTCTGGCTACACCTTC	-	once	TRBJ1-2	TRBV19
CASSLGPFEQYF	TGTGCCAGCAGTTTAGGCCCCTTCGAGCAGTACTTC	-	-	TRBJ2-7	TRBV12-3/TRBV12-4
CASSLEGGFSNQPQHF	TGTGCCAGCAGCTTGGAGGGTGGTTTTAGCAATCAGCCCCAGCATTTT	-	-	TRBJ1-5	TRBV5-5
CASRTDGMNTEAFF	TGTGCCAGCAGGACCGACGGAATGAACACTGAAGCTTTCTTT	-	few	TRBJ1-1	TRBV2
CASMGQGGNTIYF	TGCGCCAGCATGGGACAGGGGGGTAACACCATATATTTT	TRBD1	-	TRBJ1-3	TRBV10-2
CASSATTQGTEAFF	TGTGCCAGCAGCGCAACTACACAGGGGACTGAAGCTTTCTTT	TRBD1	-	TRBJ1-1	TRBV7-8
CASSQSQGRETQYF	TGTGCCAGCAGCCAATCTCAGGGGCGAGAGACCCAGTACTTC	-	-	TRBJ2-5	TRBV11-2
CASSPGQGYYGYTF	TGTGCCAGCAGTCCTGGACAGGGCTACTATGGCTACACCTTC	TRBD1	-	TRBJ1-2	TRBV6-4
CASKGGAVNTEAFF	TGTGCAAGTAAAGGGGGGGCTGTGAACACTGAAGCTTTCTTT	-	-	TRBJ1-1	TRBV19
CASSSRKGNTDTQYF	TGTGCCAGCTCCTCGAGGAAGGGAAACACAGATACGCAGTATTTT	-	-	TRBJ2-3	TRBV18
CASSEGGSTGELFF	TGTGCCAGCAGCGAGGGCGGTTCCACCGGGGAGCTGTTTTTT	-	-	TRBJ2-2	TRBV28
CASSEALPLGKKFF	TGTGCCAGCAGTGAAGCGCTTCCCCTAGGCAAGAAGTTCTTC	-	-	TRBJ2-1	TRBV2
CASSKDRVNEQYF	TGTGCCAGTAGTAAGGACAGGGTTAACGAGCAGTACTTC	TRBD1	-	TRBJ2-7	TRBV19
CASSTSTDTQYF	TGTGCCAGCAGCACAAGCACAGATACGCAGTATTTT	-	-	TRBJ2-3	TRBV11-2
CSVVGQVEGIQYF	TGCAGCGTTGTCGGACAGGTCGAGGGCATTCAGTACTTC	TRBD1	-	TRBJ2-4	TRBV29-1
CASSFAPAVNTEAFF	TGTGCCAGCAGTTTCGCACCGGCGGTGAACACTGAAGCTTTCTTT	-	-	TRBJ1-1	TRBV27
CASRRTGLVNTEAFF	TGTGCCAGCAGGCGTACTGGTTTAGTGAACACTGAAGCTTTCTTT	-	-	TRBJ1-1	TRBV6-4
CASSSRQGGGANVLTF	TGTGCCAGTAGTTCCCGACAGGGCGGTGGGGCCAACGTCCTGACTTTC	TRBD1	-	TRBJ2-6	TRBV19
CASSFSTSGVDQYF	TGTGCCAGCAGTTTCTCGACTAGCGGGGTCGATCAGTACTTC	TRBD2	-	TRBJ2-7	TRBV27
CASSRLAGRNYEQYF	TGTGCCAGTAGCAGACTAGCGGGAAGAAACTACGAGCAGTACTTC	TRBD2	few	TRBJ2-7	TRBV19
CASSFDGNIQYF	TGTGCCAGCAGTTTTGACGGAAACATTCAGTACTTC	-	-	TRBJ2-4	TRBV12-3/TRBV12-4
CASGQLAGGHTGELFF	TGTGCCAGCGGGCAGTTAGCGGGTGGGCACACCGGGGAGCTGTTTTTT	TRBD2	-	TRBJ2-2	TRBV27
CASSYIRTGGGYGYTF	TGTGCCAGCAGTTACATCCGGACAGGGGGCGGGTATGGCTACACCTTC	TRBD1	-	TRBJ1-2	TRBV6-5
CSGKPSRTSPGELFF	TGCAGCGGCAAACCCTCTAGGACTAGCCCCGGGGAGCTGTTTTTT	TRBD2	once	TRBJ2-2	TRBV29-1
CASSQDRRETGEQYF	TGTGCCAGCAGCCAAGATAGGCGGGAGACGGGGGAGCAGTACTTC	TRBD2	-	TRBJ2-7	TRBV4-2
CASSFPGQGNCYEQYF	TGTGCCAGCAGTTTCCCCGGACAGGGTAATTGTTACGAGCAGTACTTC	TRBD1	once	TRBJ2-7	TRBV27
CASSHGLAGTQETQYF	TGCGCCAGCAGCCATGGACTAGCGGGGACCCAAGAGACCCAGTACTTC	TRBD2	-	TRBJ2-5	TRBV5-1
CASSQDSGTEQYF	TGTGCCAGCAGCCAAGACTCCGGGACGGAGCAGTACTTC	-	-	TRBJ2-7	TRBV3-1/TRBV3-2
CASSLELSSYNEQFF	TGTGCCAGCAGTCTGGAACTTAGCTCCTACAATGAGCAGTTCTTC	-	-	TRBJ2-1	TRBV6-5
CASNELGGGIVGRPQHF	TGTGCCAGCAACGAACTGGGCGGGGGCATTGTTGGAAGGCCCCAGCATTTT	-	-	TRBJ1-5	TRBV28
CASSPQFTETQYF	TGTGCCAGTAGTCCTCAGTTCACAGAGACCCAGTACTTC	-	few	TRBJ2-5	TRBV19
CASSPWRQPQHF	TGTGCCAGCAGTCCTTGGCGACAGCCCCAGCATTTT	-	-	TRBJ1-5	TRBV28
CASTPGYGYTF	TGTGCCAGCACACCGGGCTATGGCTACACCTTC	-	-	TRBJ1-2	TRBV2
CASSGGQDTEAFF	TGTGCCAGCTCAGGGGGACAGGACACTGAAGCTTTCTTT	TRBD1	-	TRBJ1-1	TRBV18
CAWRQWNNSPLHF	TGTGCCTGGAGGCAGTGGAATAATTCACCCCTCCACTTT	-	-	TRBJ1-6	TRBV30
CASSLAKLEAFF	TGTGCCAGCAGCTTAGCGAAGCTGGAAGCTTTCTTT	-	-	TRBJ1-1	TRBV7-9
CASSLGVVSGANVLTF	TGTGCCAGCAGCTTGGGGGTGGTCTCTGGGGCCAACGTCCTGACTTTC	-	-	TRBJ2-6	TRBV5-4
CASSIGAGGPYEQYF	TGTGCCAGTAGTATTGGCGCGGGAGGGCCTTACGAGCAGTACTTC	TRBD2	-	TRBJ2-7	TRBV19
CASSVAPPGAGTDTQYF	TGTGCCAGCAGCGTAGCCCCTCCGGGAGCTGGCACAGATACGCAGTATTTT	-	-	TRBJ2-3	TRBV9
CASSPRRNSPLHF	TGTGCCAGTAGTCCCCGTCGGAATTCACCCCTCCACTTT	-	-	TRBJ1-6	TRBV19
CASSEGQGSGELFF	TGCGCCAGCAGTGAGGGACAGGGGTCCGGGGAGCTGTTTTTT	TRBD1	-	TRBJ2-2	TRBV10-1
CASSLGESNQPQHF	TGCGCCAGCAGCTTGGGAGAAAGCAATCAGCCCCAGCATTTT	-	-	TRBJ1-5	TRBV5-1
CASAGAGSTDTQYF	TGTGCCAGCGCCGGGGCAGGCAGCACAGATACGCAGTATTTT	-	-	TRBJ2-3	TRBV28
CASRHRLPQGANTEAFF	TGTGCCAGCAGACACCGCCTTCCTCAGGGGGCGAACACTGAAGCTTTCTTT	TRBD1	-	TRBJ1-1	TRBV27
CASRVTGTGELFF	TGTGCCAGCAGGGTTACAGGGACCGGGGAGCTGTTTTTT	-	-	TRBJ2-2	TRBV7-2
CASSLMGLAGQETQYF	TGTGCCAGCAGCCTAATGGGACTAGCGGGACAAGAGACCCAGTACTTC	TRBD2	once	TRBJ2-5	TRBV7-9
CASSRTGDSGIASYEQYF	TGTGCCAGCAGCCGCACCGGCGATAGCGGGATAGCCTCCTACGAGCAGTACTTC	TRBD2	-	TRBJ2-7	TRBV5-8
CASITAPEQFF	TGCGCCAGCATTACAGCGCCCGAGCAGTTCTTC	-	-	TRBJ2-1	TRBV5-1
CASSLDALGEQFF	TGTGCCAGCAGCTTGGACGCTTTGGGTGAGCAGTTCTTC	-	once	TRBJ2-1	TRBV5-4
CASSPPGGGRLTYNEQFF	TGTGCCAGCTCACCACCCGGAGGCGGGAGGCTAACCTACAATGAGCAGTTCTTC	TRBD2	-	TRBJ2-1	TRBV18
CASSSLAGSTDTQYF	TGTGCCAGCAGTTCGCTAGCGGGAAGCACAGATACGCAGTATTTT	TRBD2	-	TRBJ2-3	TRBV5-5
CASSQDFGGAGGYTF	TGTGCCAGCAGCCAAGATTTTGGGGGCGCGGGGGGCTACACCTTC	-	once	TRBJ1-2	TRBV3-1/TRBV3-2
CASSARGGGSYNEQFF	TGTGCCAGCAGTGCCCGTGGCGGGGGCTCCTACAATGAGCAGTTCTTC	TRBD2	few	TRBJ2-1	TRBV6-6
CASSGQIYNSPLHF	TGTGCCAGCAGCGGACAGATCTATAATTCACCCCTCCACTTT	-	-	TRBJ1-6	TRBV28
CASSELVGRGAYNEQFF	TGTGCCAGCAGTGAATTGGTCGGGCGGGGGGCGTACAATGAGCAGTTCTTC	TRBD2	-	TRBJ2-1	TRBV6-1